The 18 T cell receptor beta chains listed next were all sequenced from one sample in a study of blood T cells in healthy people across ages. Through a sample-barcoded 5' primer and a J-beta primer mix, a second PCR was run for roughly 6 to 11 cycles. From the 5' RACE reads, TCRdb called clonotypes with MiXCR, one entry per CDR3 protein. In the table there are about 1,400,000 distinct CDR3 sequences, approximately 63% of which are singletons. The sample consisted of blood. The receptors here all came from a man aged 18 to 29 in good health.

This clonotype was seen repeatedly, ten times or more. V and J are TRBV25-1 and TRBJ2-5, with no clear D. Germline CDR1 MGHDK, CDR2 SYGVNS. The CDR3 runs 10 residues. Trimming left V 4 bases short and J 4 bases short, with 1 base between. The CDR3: CASSGETQYF. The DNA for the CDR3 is TGTGCCAGCAGTGGAGAGACCCAGTACTTC.

CDR3 loop: CASSLALTGIRYGYTF. CDR3 DNA: TGTGCCAGCAGTTTAGCGCTAACAGGGATACGCTATGGCTACACCTTC. V usage is TRBV12-3 or TRBV12-4 and J usage is TRBJ1-2; D perhaps matches TRBD1 (6 bases). This CDR3 is built from 16 residues. V shed 0 bases and J shed 4 bases, with 15 bases lying between them.

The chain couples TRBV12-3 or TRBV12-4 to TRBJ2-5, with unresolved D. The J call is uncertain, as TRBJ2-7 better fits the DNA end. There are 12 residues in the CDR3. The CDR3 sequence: CASSFRNYEQYF. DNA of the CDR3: TGTGCCAGCAGTTTTCGGAACTACGAGCAGTACTTC.

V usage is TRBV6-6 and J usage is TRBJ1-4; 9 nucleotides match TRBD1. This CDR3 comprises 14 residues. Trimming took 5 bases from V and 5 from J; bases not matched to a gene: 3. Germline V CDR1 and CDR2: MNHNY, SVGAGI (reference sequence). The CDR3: CASSRTGVNEKLFF. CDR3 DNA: TGTGCCAGCAGTCGGACAGGGGTAAATGAAAAACTGTTTTTT.

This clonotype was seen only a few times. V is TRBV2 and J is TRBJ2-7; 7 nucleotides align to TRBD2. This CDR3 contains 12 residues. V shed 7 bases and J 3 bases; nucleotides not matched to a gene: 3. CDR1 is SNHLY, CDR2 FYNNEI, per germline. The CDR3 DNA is TGTGCCAGCAAAAGGACTAGCTACGAGCAGTACTTC. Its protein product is CASKRTSYEQYF.

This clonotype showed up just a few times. CDR3: CSVTGQANPRETQYF. For the CDR3, the DNA is TGCAGCGTTACAGGTCAGGCCAACCCGCGAGAGACCCAGTACTTC. The chain is built from TRBV29-1 and TRBJ2-5, with a tentative D call TRBD1 (5 bases). The CDR3 runs to 15 residues. V was cut by 5 bases and J by 4 bases, with 20 bases left in between. Germline V CDR1 and CDR2: SQVTM, ANQGSEA.

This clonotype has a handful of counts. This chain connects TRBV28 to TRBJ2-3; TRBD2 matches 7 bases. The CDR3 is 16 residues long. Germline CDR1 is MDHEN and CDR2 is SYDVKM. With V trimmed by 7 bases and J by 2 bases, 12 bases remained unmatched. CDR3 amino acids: CASTETRGDVTDTQYF. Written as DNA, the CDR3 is TGTGCCAGCACCGAAACCCGGGGGGATGTCACAGATACGCAGTATTTT.

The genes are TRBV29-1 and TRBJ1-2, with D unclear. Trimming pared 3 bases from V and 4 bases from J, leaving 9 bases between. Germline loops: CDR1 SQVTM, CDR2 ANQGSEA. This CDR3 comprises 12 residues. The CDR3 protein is CSVDNGPYGYTF. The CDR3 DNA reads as TGCAGCGTTGATAACGGTCCCTATGGCTACACCTTC.

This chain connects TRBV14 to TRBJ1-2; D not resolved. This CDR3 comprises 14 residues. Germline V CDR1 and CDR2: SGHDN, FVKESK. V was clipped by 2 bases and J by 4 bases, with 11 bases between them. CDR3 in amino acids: CASSQYGPLYGYTF. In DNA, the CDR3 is TGTGCCAGCAGCCAATACGGACCGCTCTATGGCTACACCTTC.

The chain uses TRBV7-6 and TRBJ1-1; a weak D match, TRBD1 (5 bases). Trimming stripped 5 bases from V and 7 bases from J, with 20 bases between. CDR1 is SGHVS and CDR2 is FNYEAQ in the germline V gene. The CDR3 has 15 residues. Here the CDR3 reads CASSRPFDRDLEAFF. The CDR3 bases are TGTGCCAGCAGCCGCCCGTTCGACAGAGACCTTGAAGCTTTCTTT.

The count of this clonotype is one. CDR3 region: CASSYSKGYNSPLHF. The DNA for the CDR3 is TGTGCCAGCAGTTACTCCAAGGGGTATAATTCACCCCTCCACTTT. The chain has TRBV6-5 and TRBJ1-6; maybe TRBD1 (5 bases). The V gene lost 0 bases and the J gene lost 4 bases, with 7 bases spanning the gap. This CDR3 contains 15 residues. Germline V CDR1 and CDR2: MNHEY, SVGAGI.

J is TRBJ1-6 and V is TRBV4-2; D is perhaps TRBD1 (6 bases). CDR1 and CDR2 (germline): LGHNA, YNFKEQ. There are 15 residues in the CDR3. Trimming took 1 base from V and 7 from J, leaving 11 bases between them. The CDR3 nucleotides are TGTGCCAGCAGCCAAGTGGGACATGAGAATTCACCCCTCCACTTT. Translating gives CASSQVGHENSPLHF.

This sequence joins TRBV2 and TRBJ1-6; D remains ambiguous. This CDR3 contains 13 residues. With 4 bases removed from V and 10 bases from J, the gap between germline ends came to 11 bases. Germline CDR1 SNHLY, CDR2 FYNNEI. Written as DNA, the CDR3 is TGTGCCAGCAGTGCCATGTTGGACTCACCCCTCCACTTT. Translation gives CASSAMLDSPLHF.

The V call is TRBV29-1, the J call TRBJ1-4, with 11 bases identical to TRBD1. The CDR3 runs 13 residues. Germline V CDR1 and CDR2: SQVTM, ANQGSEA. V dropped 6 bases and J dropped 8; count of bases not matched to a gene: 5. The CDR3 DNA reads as TGCAGCGTATCCGGGACAGGGGGAGAAAAACTGTTTTTT. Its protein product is CSVSGTGGEKLFF.

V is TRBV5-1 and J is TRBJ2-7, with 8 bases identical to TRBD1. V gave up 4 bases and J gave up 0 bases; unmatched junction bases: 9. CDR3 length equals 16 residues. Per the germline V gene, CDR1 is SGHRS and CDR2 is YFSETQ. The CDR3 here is CASSQVGQGVSYEQYF. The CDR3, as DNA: TGCGCCAGCAGCCAAGTCGGACAGGGAGTCTCCTACGAGCAGTACTTC.

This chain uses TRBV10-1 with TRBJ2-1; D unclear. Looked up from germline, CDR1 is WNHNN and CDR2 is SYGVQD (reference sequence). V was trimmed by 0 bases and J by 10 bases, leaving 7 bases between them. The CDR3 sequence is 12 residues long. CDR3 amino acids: CASSESNREQFF. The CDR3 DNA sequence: TGCGCCAGCAGTGAGTCGAACAGAGAGCAGTTCTTC.

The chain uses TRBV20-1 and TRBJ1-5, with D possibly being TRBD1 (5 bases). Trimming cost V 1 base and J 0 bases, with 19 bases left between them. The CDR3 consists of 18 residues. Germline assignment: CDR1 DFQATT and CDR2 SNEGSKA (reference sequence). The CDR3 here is CSARAFGQARVSNQPQHF. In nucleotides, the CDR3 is TGCAGTGCTAGAGCCTTCGGTCAGGCCAGGGTTAGCAATCAGCCCCAGCATTTT.

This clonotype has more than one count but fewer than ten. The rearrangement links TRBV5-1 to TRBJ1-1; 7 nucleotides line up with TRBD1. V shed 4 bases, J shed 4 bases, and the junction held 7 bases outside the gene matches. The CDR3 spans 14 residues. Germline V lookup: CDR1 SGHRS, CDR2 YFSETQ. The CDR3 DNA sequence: TGCGCCAGCAGCGGAAACAGGGGAAGCACTGAAGCTTTCTTT. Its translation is CASSGNRGSTEAFF. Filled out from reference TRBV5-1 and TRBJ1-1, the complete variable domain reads KAGVTQTPRYLIKTRGQQVTLSCSPISGHRSVSWYQQTPGQGLQFLFEYFSETQRNKGNFPGRFSGRQFSNSRSEMNVSTLELGDSALYLCASSGNRGSTEAFFGQGTRLTVV.